A selection of T cell receptor beta chains follows, all from one sample in a study of beta chain features in type 1 diabetes. The assay was immunoSEQ multiplex PCR, and TCRdb's table has in-frame clones only and misses some. The table has around 710,000 clones, around an eighth seen once. The source material was naive CD4+ T cells from blood. The receptors shown here come from a man aged 25 to 40 with type 1 diabetes. Each CDR3 is given with its conserved first and last residue.

v_call	j_call	cdr3_aa
TRBV29-1	TRBJ1-1	CSVEARDRVNTEAFF
TRBV5-1	TRBJ2-1	CASSRGDDSYNEQFF
TRBV4-3	TRBJ1-3	CASSQGQGVTSSGNTIYF
TRBV6-6	TRBJ2-2	CASSDRDRMMGELFF
TRBV6-5	TRBJ2-4	CASSTPSLAKNIQYF
TRBV7-3	TRBJ2-5	CASSRDRQETQYF
TRBV6-5	TRBJ2-1	CASSYDSDSTVDEQFF
TRBV6-6	TRBJ1-1	CASSKTDSQAFF
TRBV19	TRBJ1-1	CASSREEAPGNTEAFF
TRBV11-3	TRBJ1-2	CASSFESQLYGYTF
TRBV7-2	TRBJ2-3	CASSFQTEDTQYF
TRBV11-1	TRBJ1-2	CASSFPQGENYGYTF
TRBV19	TRBJ1-5	CASSIQGRGQPQHF
TRBV29-1	TRBJ1-5	CSVAGFNQPQHF
TRBV2	TRBJ2-7	CASSESLPRRDISYEQYF
TRBV30	TRBJ2-1	CAWSNQGTGGHSYNEQFF
TRBV30	TRBJ1-5	CAWSATGLNQPQHF
TRBV20-1	TRBJ2-7	CSASGSYEQYF
TRBV2	TRBJ1-4	CASTPVQGDNEKLFF
TRBV6-6	TRBJ2-1	CASRQLAIDEQFF
TRBV7-9	TRBJ2-3	CASSPRGGGTTDTQYF
TRBV29-1	TRBJ2-5	CSVEDRSGGQETQYF
TRBV7-2	TRBJ2-1	CASSSQGNEQFF
TRBV5-6	TRBJ2-1	CASSSTGGPYNEQFF
TRBV7-9	TRBJ2-1	CASSPGTSRSYNEQFF
TRBV2	TRBJ1-6	CASSDGQPRNSSPLHF
TRBV6-5	TRBJ2-1	CASSRGYNEQFF
TRBV12-5	TRBJ1-2	CASGLETGSGYTF
TRBV4-1	TRBJ1-2	CASSPHMGADYGYTF
TRBV5-6	TRBJ1-5	CASSRGPGQPQHF
TRBV6-6	TRBJ2-7	CASSYTEEGLGEQYF
TRBV18	TRBJ2-7	CASSPPGQWDEQYF
TRBV6-1	TRBJ2-3	CASSGGDSTDTQYF
TRBV6-1	TRBJ2-3	CASSERDRRGDTQYF
TRBV29-1	TRBJ1-1	CSVEQGPGTEAFF
TRBV7-3	TRBJ1-5	CASNPRADQPQHF
TRBV27	TRBJ1-4	CASSPLATNEKLFF
TRBV20-1	TRBJ2-5	CSAGQETQYF
TRBV29-1	TRBJ1-1	CSVGRGDTEAFF
TRBV6-1	TRBJ2-7	CASSERVGYEQYF
TRBV6-5	TRBJ2-7	CASKRAPGPHEQYF
TRBV5-6	TRBJ2-7	CASSLDPSYEQYF
TRBV7-8	TRBJ2-5	CASSLGVLAGEETQYF
TRBV6-5	TRBJ2-7	CASSYAPGRTYEQYF
TRBV9	TRBJ2-2	CASSALPIRTGELFF
TRBV6-1	TRBJ2-3	CASHYTDTQYF
TRBV19	TRBJ2-6	CASSKGRSSGANVLTF
TRBV19	TRBJ1-5	CASSISGDQPQHF
TRBV7-2	TRBJ2-5	CASSLRTAKETQYF
TRBV5-1	TRBJ2-1	CASSLDRLYNEQFF
TRBV25-1	TRBJ2-1	CASSEPPGQEHGNEQFF
TRBV2	TRBJ2-5	CASGRGQGSGTQYF
TRBV14	TRBJ1-2	CASSQRGTPNYGYTF